What follows are 10 T cell receptor beta chains derived from one specimen sequenced in a study of blood T cell repertoires in COVID-19. Assay: immunoSEQ multiplex PCR; the TCRdb copy retains only in-frame clones and omits some. The data hold some 98,000 clones, with approximately 86% observed a single time. Material for sequencing was peripheral blood. These receptors all stem from a man between 70 and 80 years old with active or convalescent COVID-19.

This chain uses TRBV7-3 with TRBJ1-1; D is possibly TRBD1 (6 bases). This CDR3 has 15 residues. V was trimmed by 2 bases and J by 5 bases, leaving 15 bases between them. The germline V gene encodes CDR1 SGHTA and CDR2 FQGTGA. This CDR3 is CASSLQGPRRTEAFF. The CDR3 DNA sequence: TGTGCCAGCAGCTTACAGGGGCCGCGACGGACTGAAGCTTTCTTT.

This clone came up a few times. The chain carries TRBV14 and TRBJ1-2, with D possibly being TRBD1 (5 bases). Germline CDR1 SGHDN, CDR2 FVKESK. V was trimmed by 10 bases and J by 7 bases, leaving 19 bases between them. This CDR3 has 13 residues. CDR3 in amino acids: CAISDILTLGYTF. CDR3 in DNA: TGTGCCATTTCGGACATCCTAACTCTTGGCTACACCTTC.

The chain couples TRBV6-2 or TRBV6-3 to TRBJ1-1, with D possibly being TRBD1 (6 bases). Per the germline V gene, CDR1 is MNHEY and CDR2 is SVGEGT. This CDR3 comprises 13 residues. With 3 bases removed from V and 3 bases from J, the gap between germline ends came to 8 bases. The CDR3 is CASSYYRDTEAFF. The CDR3 nucleotides read TGTGCCAGCAGTTATTACAGGGACACTGAAGCTTTCTTT.

The rearrangement uses TRBV9 and TRBJ2-2, with 7 nucleotides matching TRBD1. Germline V gene data show CDR1 as SGDLS and CDR2 as YYNGEE. The CDR3 extends over 15 amino acids. The V and J ends lost 3 bases and 5 bases, in that order; junction bases with no gene match: 7. CDR3 sequence (DNA): TGTGCCAGCAGCGAACAGGGGCAAAGTACCGGGGAGCTGTTTTTT. Its translation is CASSEQGQSTGELFF.

The chain is built from TRBV30 and TRBJ2-3; 7 positions match TRBD2. From germline, CDR1 is GTSNPN and CDR2 SVGIG (reference sequence). V dropped 6 bases and J dropped 4; count of bases not matched to a gene: 10. This CDR3 comprises 14 residues. CDR3 coding DNA: TGTGCCTGCCATCCTAGCGGTATATCAGATACGCAGTATTTT. Residues: CACHPSGISDTQYF.

The V and J genes are TRBV3-1 (or the pseudogene TRBV3-2) and TRBJ2-7; tentatively, D is TRBD1 (5 bases). Per the germline V gene, CDR1 is LGHDT and CDR2 is YNNKEL (reference sequence). Trimming took 6 bases from V and 7 from J, leaving 22 bases between them. The CDR3 runs to 15 residues. CDR3 region: CASRKGSGAVGEQYF. For the CDR3, the DNA is TGTGCCAGCAGGAAAGGGTCTGGGGCCGTGGGTGAGCAGTACTTC.

V is TRBV27 and J is TRBJ2-3; 11 bases match TRBD2. Germline V lookup: CDR1 MNHEY, CDR2 SMNVEV (reference sequence). After removal of 5 bases from V and 0 bases from J, the junction contained 4 bases not matched to a gene. The CDR3 sequence is 16 residues long. The CDR3 reads CASSTRLAGSTDTQYF. The CDR3 DNA is TGTGCCAGCAGTACGAGACTAGCGGGGAGCACAGATACGCAGTATTTT.

V is TRBV9 and J is TRBJ1-5; D gene uncertain. The CDR3 runs to 15 residues. In germline, CDR1 is SGDLS, CDR2 YYNGEE. V was cut by 5 bases and J by 4 bases, with 16 bases left in between. CDR3 coding DNA: TGTGCCAGCAGTGTCAACTCCGAACGGAATCAGCCCCAGCATTTT. Amino acid sequence: CASSVNSERNQPQHF.

The chain joins TRBV5-1 to TRBJ1-1; possibly TRBD1 for D (6 bases). V lost 2 bases and J lost 0, with 14 bases in between. The CDR3 spans 16 residues. The germline CDR1 and CDR2 sequences are SGHRS and YFSETQ. The CDR3 loop is CASSLAGTQVNTEAFF. For the CDR3, the DNA is TGCGCCAGCAGCTTAGCCGGGACACAGGTGAACACTGAAGCTTTCTTT.

V and J are TRBV12-3 or TRBV12-4 and TRBJ1-2; the match to TRBD1 covers 10 bases. Unmatched junction bases numbered 5, after V lost 6 bases and J lost 10 bases. The CDR3 sequence is 12 residues long. The CDR3: CASSPGTGDYTF. DNA for the CDR3: TGTGCCAGCAGCCCCGGGACAGGGGACTACACCTTC.